This T cell receptor (beta chain) came from a study of blood T cell repertoires in COVID-19 (dated by TCRdb to the early 2020s). Regarding the research as a whole: The collaborator samples originated in the United States, Italy and Spain and spanned the acute and convalescent phases of COVID-19. The prospective study material was composed of cDNA or gDNA derived from T cells, B-cell-depleted T cells, or PBMCs. The dataset comprised deeply sampled blood TCRbeta repertoires from subjects exposed to, actively infected with, or recovered from COVID-19. The repertoires were made available in a free public database intended to serve as a resource for research on the immune response to SARS-CoV-2. The samples were drawn from two sources: the first 160 participants of the ongoing ImmuneRACE study, and over 950 subjects contributed by 6 global collaborators. The sample metadata nearly always contained a de-identified subject ID, COVID-19 status, age in years and sex. Where available, HLA class I and class II types were taken from metadata supplied by the sample provider and were not determined by assay-based typing.

Via the germline V gene, CDR1 is MGHRA and CDR2 YSYEKL. The CDR3 numbers 14 residues from cysteine through phenylalanine. Only CDR3 DNA remains: 42 bases, in frame from the first base. At the junction V is shortened by 0 bases and J by 8 bases; bases outside the gene matches: 5. General study outcomes and caveats: How much clinical and demographic metadata was included differed by source and by participant, and the metadata was provided uncurated.

The immunoSEQ Assay, a bias-controlled multiplex PCR, was used to amplify TCRbeta CDR3 regions from genomic DNA. Under the source paper's analysis protocol: The number of nucleated cells in each sample was estimated by amplification of reference gene primers within the assay. To quantify the absolute abundance of each unique TCRbeta CDR3 rearrangement, sequence reads were collapsed and filtered. For each sample, productive Simpson clonality was calculated as the square root of Simpson's diversity index across productive rearrangements. TCRdb mirrors the immuneACCESS table, restricted to in-frame sequences. Some clones are absent from its copies; in checked studies, under half trace to an unresolved V gene, and the reason for the others is unknown. V and J calls and clone size are copied from that table; D and trimming were computed from the DNA. Recorded for this sample are fewer than 350,000 clones; about 89% of them occurred a single time. About 8.8% of the sample lies in the top ten.

Collaborating institutions collected whole blood in K2EDTA tubes following their own protocols. For TCRbeta analysis, collaborators shipped samples as frozen whole blood, isolated PBMCs, or DNA extracted from either of those sample types. Concerning this clone: Its cognate antigen has yet to be identified. No much larger clonotype is one base removed from it; base qualities were not supplied.

The sequence derives from a man aged 35 to 55 with active or convalescent COVID-19. The sequence is built from TRBV4-1 and TRBJ1-2, with 8 middle bases fitting TRBD1. The sequencing input was peripheral blood. The CDR3 protein: CASSQDNRQGGYTF. The DNA reads TGCGCCAGCAGCCAAGATAACCGACAGGGGGGCTACACCTTC.